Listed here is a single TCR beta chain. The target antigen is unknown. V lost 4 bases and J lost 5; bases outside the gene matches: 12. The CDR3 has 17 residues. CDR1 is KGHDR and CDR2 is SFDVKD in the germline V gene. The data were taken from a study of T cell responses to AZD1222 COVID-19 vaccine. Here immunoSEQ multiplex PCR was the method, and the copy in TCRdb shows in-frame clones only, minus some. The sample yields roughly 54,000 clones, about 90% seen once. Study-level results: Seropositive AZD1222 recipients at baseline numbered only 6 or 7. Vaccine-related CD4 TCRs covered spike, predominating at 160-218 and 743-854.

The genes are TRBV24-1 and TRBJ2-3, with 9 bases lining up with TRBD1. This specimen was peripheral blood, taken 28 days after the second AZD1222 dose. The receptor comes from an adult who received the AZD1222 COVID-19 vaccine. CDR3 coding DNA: TGTGCCACCAGTGACAGGACAGGGGATTATCTCCGAGATACGCAGTATTTT. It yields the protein CATSDRTGDYLRDTQYF.